Listed below are T cell receptor beta chains from one sample, sequenced in a study of blood T cell repertoires in COVID-19. TCRdb's table, derived via immunoSEQ multiplex PCR, lists solely in-frame clones and lacks some. The sample contains about 440,000 clones, around 89% of which appear only once. Sequenced sample: peripheral blood. All receptors come from a woman between 25 and 40 years old with acute or convalescent COVID-19. The CDR3 runs from the conserved cysteine through the conserved F or W. The D gene is left open where the match is weak. The size entry is marked missing in some rows and otherwise reads once, few, many or a size class.

NA | TRBD1 | TRBJ1-2 | TRBV4-2 | CASSQATGGAGYTF | TGTGCCAGCAGCCAGGCCACAGGGGGCGCGGGCTACACCTTC
NA | TRBD2 | TRBJ2-3 | TRBV29-1 | CSVSGGRTDTQYF | TGCAGCGTTAGCGGGGGGCGAACAGATACGCAGTATTTT
NA | TRBD2 | TRBJ2-3 | TRBV5-1 | CASGLDTDTQYF | TGCGCCAGCGGACTAGACACAGATACGCAGTATTTT
once | TRBD1 | TRBJ2-3 | TRBV29-1 | CSVEGGGQGANTQYF | TGCAGCGTTGAGGGCGGGGGACAGGGGGCTAATACGCAGTATTTT
NA | NA | TRBJ2-7 | TRBV5-1 | CASSLGSISEQYF | TGCGCCAGCAGCTTGGGGTCTATTTCCGAGCAGTACTTC
NA | NA | TRBJ1-5 | TRBV24-1 | CATSEQGGGKHF | TGTGCCACCAGTGAACAAGGTGGAGGGAAGCATTTT
NA | NA | TRBJ2-3 | TRBV28 | CASSLNGQGTDTQYF | TGTGCCAGCAGTTTAAACGGGCAGGGAACAGATACGCAGTATTTT
once | TRBD2 | TRBJ2-2 | TRBV3-1/TRBV3-2 | CASSQNLPSGGSAGELFF | TGTGCCAGCAGCCAAAACCTTCCTAGCGGGGGTAGCGCGGGGGAGCTGTTTTTT
NA | NA | TRBJ2-7 | TRBV7-9 | CASSLAFSDEQYF | TGTGCCAGCAGCTTAGCCTTTTCCGACGAGCAGTACTTC
NA | NA | TRBJ2-7 | TRBV5-6 | CASSLEPGISYEQYF | TGTGCCAGCAGCTTGGAGCCAGGGATCTCCTACGAGCAGTACTTC
few | NA | TRBJ2-1 | TRBV7-8 | CASSLTWQGLYNEQFF | TGTGCCAGCAGCTTAACGTGGCAGGGATTATACAATGAGCAGTTCTTC
NA | TRBD2 | TRBJ2-5 | TRBV3-1/TRBV3-2 | CASSQDGGLAERETQYF | TGTGCCAGCAGCCAAGATGGGGGACTAGCGGAGAGGGAGACCCAGTACTTC
once | NA | TRBJ2-7 | TRBV11-2 | CASSLGRGPLEQYF | TGTGCCAGCAGCTTAGGCAGGGGCCCCCTTGAGCAGTACTTC
NA | NA | TRBJ2-2 | TRBV6-2/TRBV6-3 | CASSYYTGSAGELFF | TGTGCCAGCAGTTACTACACAGGATCGGCCGGGGAGCTGTTTTTT
NA | TRBD1 | TRBJ2-5 | TRBV24-1 | CATSGSGQGPIQETQYF | TGTGCCACCAGTGGCTCTGGACAGGGGCCCATCCAAGAGACCCAGTACTTC
NA | NA | TRBJ1-2 | TRBV30 | CAWSDGGPYGYTF | TGTGCCTGGAGCGACGGAGGGCCGTATGGCTACACCTTC
NA | NA | TRBJ1-6 | TRBV7-9 | CASSLSSYNSPLHF | TGTGCCAGCAGCTTGAGCTCCTATAATTCACCCCTCCACTTT
NA | NA | TRBJ2-2 | TRBV11-3 | CASSSSGPVGELFF | TGTGCCAGCAGCTCCTCAGGGCCCGTCGGGGAGCTGTTTTTT
NA | TRBD1 | TRBJ2-3 | TRBV9 | CASSVETGGADTQYF | TGTGCCAGCAGCGTAGAAACAGGGGGCGCAGATACGCAGTATTTT
NA | NA | TRBJ1-6 | TRBV5-1 | CASRWGRDYNSPLHF | TGCGCCAGCCGGTGGGGCAGGGATTATAATTCACCCCTCCACTTT
NA | NA | TRBJ1-1 | TRBV7-2 | CASSLGRRRPEAFF | TGTGCCAGCAGCTTAGGCCGGAGGAGGCCTGAAGCTTTCTTT
once | NA | TRBJ2-7 | TRBV18 | CASSPGPSYEQYF | TGTGCCAGCTCACCAGGGCCTTCCTACGAGCAGTACTTC
NA | TRBD1 | TRBJ2-5 | TRBV6-6 | CASRGQGRETQYF | TGTGCCAGTAGGGGACAGGGCCGGGAGACCCAGTACTTC
NA | NA | TRBJ1-2 | TRBV5-6 | CASSSWDWREGYTF | TGTGCCAGCAGCTCCTGGGACTGGCGGGAGGGCTACACCTTC
NA | NA | TRBJ2-3 | TRBV5-5 | CASSFRDSRTDTQYF | TGTGCCAGCAGCTTTAGAGACTCCCGAACAGATACGCAGTATTTT
NA | NA | TRBJ2-1 | TRBV25-1 | CASSDQGRYNEQFF | TGTGCCAGCAGTGATCAGGGGCGCTACAATGAGCAGTTCTTC
once | NA | TRBJ2-6 | TRBV5-6 | CASSGAASGANVLTF | TGTGCCAGCAGCGGAGCAGCCTCTGGGGCCAACGTCCTGACTTTC
NA | TRBD1 | TRBJ1-2 | TRBV5-1 | CASSLRETGGYGYTF | TGCGCCAGCAGCTTGAGGGAGACAGGGGGCTATGGCTACACCTTC